These 15 T cell receptor beta chains came from one sample sequenced in a study of response to subunit inactivated influenza vaccine. TCRdb recomputed calls from the RT-PCR reads with MiXCR, one row per CDR3 protein. The data hold about 800,000 distinct CDR3 sequences, with 21% observed a single time. This sample comprised PBMCs from blood, obtained 5 to 6 days after vaccination. All receptors come from a man aged 50 to 59 who received an inactivated influenza vaccine.

The V call is TRBV28, the J call TRBJ2-4; 9 nucleotides agree with TRBD2. The trim removed 4 bases at V and 5 bases at J, leaving 9 bases unmatched. Germline V CDR1 and CDR2: MDHEN, SYDVKM. The CDR3 has 16 amino acids. In DNA form, the CDR3 reads TGTGCCAGCAGTTCGTTCCTCATAGCGGGAGAAAACATTCAGTACTTC. Amino acids: CASSSFLIAGENIQYF.

There are a few counts of this clonotype. DNA of the CDR3: TGTGCCAGCTCACCCCAAGGGACTCATAACGCCTACGAGCAGTACTTC. Its protein is CASSPQGTHNAYEQYF. J is TRBJ2-7 and V is TRBV18; tentative D call: TRBD2 (6 bases). CDR3 length equals 16 residues. Looked up from germline, CDR1 is KGHSH and CDR2 is LQKENI. Trimming cost V 3 bases and J 2 bases, with 17 bases left between them.

A few counts support this clonotype. V is TRBV9 and J is TRBJ2-1; 10 positions match TRBD1. This CDR3 spans 16 amino acids. The V gene end was trimmed by 5 bases and the J gene end by 2 bases; junction bases not matched to a gene: 7. Germline values: CDR1 SGDLS, CDR2 YYNGEE. CDR3 amino acids: CASSPRTGGPYNEQFF. The CDR3 region has the DNA TGTGCCAGCAGTCCTCGGACAGGGGGACCCTACAATGAGCAGTTCTTC.

The chain joins TRBV3-1 to TRBJ2-1, with D perhaps matching TRBD2 (6 bases). V lost 4 bases to trimming and J lost 5 bases, with 15 bases between them. The germline V gene encodes CDR1 LGHDT and CDR2 YNNKEL (reference sequence). This CDR3 has 15 residues. CDR3 DNA: TGTGCCAGCAGCCTATTAAGCGGGTTCAACAATGAGCAGTTCTTC. Protein product: CASSLLSGFNNEQFF.

This clonotype was found a few times. V and J are TRBV6-2 or TRBV6-3 and TRBJ2-4; D unclear. The V gene's germline CDR1 is MNHEY and CDR2 SVGEGT. Trimming took off 0 bases at V and 6 bases at J, with 9 bases between the two ends. The CDR3 is made up of 14 amino acids. CDR3 amino acids: CASSYSPSGNIQYF. The CDR3 DNA reads as TGTGCCAGCAGTTACTCTCCTAGTGGAAACATTCAGTACTTC.

This clonotype was counted a few times. This rearrangement joins TRBV5-1 to TRBJ2-1; TRBD2 agrees at 9 bases. The V segment lost 4 bases and the J segment 7 bases; nucleotides outside the gene matches: 12. The CDR3 covers 16 residues. Germline CDR1 reads SGHRS; CDR2 reads YFSETQ. The CDR3 DNA is TGCGCCAGCAGCCCGGCGGGGGGGGCTTGGGGGAATGAGCAGTTCTTC. Protein product: CASSPAGGAWGNEQFF.

This sequence joins TRBV20-1 and TRBJ2-7; no firm D call. The V and J ends lost 6 bases and 4 bases respectively, with 22 bases between them. The CDR3 runs 15 residues. The V gene's germline CDR1 is DFQATT and CDR2 SNEGSKA (reference sequence). CDR3 region: CSAKRPQNDPYEQYF. DNA of the CDR3: TGCAGTGCCAAGAGGCCTCAAAATGACCCATACGAGCAGTACTTC.

This clonotype occurred a few times. The V and J genes are TRBV10-3 and TRBJ2-2, with TRBD1 as a possible D gene (6 bases). The CDR3 is made up of 14 amino acids. Trimming stripped 6 bases from V and 3 bases from J, with 11 bases between. The germline V gene encodes CDR1 ENHRY and CDR2 SYGVKD. The CDR3 reads CAIRRGGDTGELFF. In DNA form, the CDR3 reads TGTGCCATCAGGCGTGGGGGCGACACCGGGGAGCTGTTTTTT.

This clonotype came up many times. The chain uses TRBV7-3 and TRBJ2-1, with 11 bases aligning to TRBD2. This CDR3 is 14 amino acids long. The germline V gene encodes CDR1 SGHTA and CDR2 FQGTGA. Trimming cost V 6 bases and J 9 bases; bases outside gene matches: 7. DNA of the CDR3: TGTGCCAGCAGTATAGCGGGAGGGCCCTCTGAGCAGTTCTTC. The encoded protein is CASSIAGGPSEQFF.

The chain uses TRBV18 and TRBJ1-4, with D possibly TRBD1 on 5 matching bases. From germline, CDR1 is KGHSH and CDR2 LQKENI. This CDR3 contains 16 residues. V dropped 0 bases and J dropped 4 bases, with 12 bases sitting between them. The CDR3 coding sequence is TGTGCCAGCTCACCACCGAACACGGGACTTAATGAAAAACTGTTTTTT. This translates into CASSPPNTGLNEKLFF.

This clonotype occurred many times. The gene calls are TRBV30 and TRBJ2-7; D is unclear. The germline gives CDR1 GTSNPN, CDR2 SVGIG (reference sequence). Trimming removed 1 base from V and 4 bases from J, with 5 bases in between. This CDR3 has 11 residues. Here the CDR3 reads CAWSAMYEQYF. The CDR3 DNA reads TGTGCCTGGAGTGCCATGTACGAGCAGTACTTC.

This clonotype was detected many times. The chain is built from TRBV12-5 and TRBJ1-1; 8 nucleotides match TRBD1. Per germline, CDR1 LGHNT and CDR2 FRNRAP. The CDR3 loop spans 13 amino acids. CDR3 region: CASRGTGNTEAFF. The CDR3 coding sequence is TGTGCCAGTAGGGGGACAGGGAACACTGAAGCTTTCTTT.

V is TRBV5-6 and J is TRBJ2-2, with D unclear. Germline V gives CDR1 SGHDT, CDR2 YYEEEE. CDR3 length equals 14 residues. The V gene lost 2 bases and the J gene lost 4 bases, with 9 bases spanning the gap. The CDR3, as DNA: TGTGCCAGCAGCTTTCGGGCCAGCACCGGGGAGCTGTTTTTT. Encoded protein: CASSFRASTGELFF.

This clonotype was observed a few times. The rearrangement joins TRBV4-3 to TRBJ2-7, with D unresolved. Germline CDR1 LGHNA, CDR2 YSLEER. The CDR3 length is 14 residues. V gave up 2 bases and J gave up 3 bases, with 11 bases separating them. The chain's CDR3 is CASSQQTNGYEQYF. In nucleotides, the CDR3 is TGCGCCAGCAGCCAACAAACTAATGGCTACGAGCAGTACTTC.

This clonotype was detected only a few times. The chain links TRBV12-3 or TRBV12-4 to TRBJ2-1; D gene unclear. V was pared by 6 bases and J by 9 bases, with 12 bases between. The CDR3 is made up of 12 amino acids. CDR3 nucleotides: TGTGCCAGCAGCCAGATACACCTTGAGCAGTTCTTC. Residues: CASSQIHLEQFF.